This TCR beta chain was sequenced in a study of blood T cell repertoires in COVID-19. At the level of the study: Nucleic acid was either cDNA or gDNA, and it came from T cells, B-cell-depleted T cells, or PBMCs.

This CDR3 contains 15 residues. Between the trimmed V and J ends, which lost 1 base and 5 bases, there was a span of 13 bases. The germline V gene encodes CDR1 SGHRS and CDR2 YFSETQ. The protocol was immunoSEQ multiplex PCR, while the TCRdb copy is restricted to in-frame clones and leaves out a portion. The data contain about 130,000 clones, 74% of them singletons. Sequencing was carried out using peripheral blood. The chain joins TRBV5-1 to TRBJ2-1; TRBD2 is a possible D gene (6 bases). This TCR came from a man in his sixties with acute or convalescent COVID-19. This CDR3 reads CASSLLPSENNEQFF. The CDR3 coding sequence is TGCGCCAGCAGCTTGCTCCCTAGCGAGAACAATGAGCAGTTCTTC.